This paragraph covers one T cell receptor (beta chain) sequence. Germline CDR1 is SGDLS and CDR2 is YYNGEE. Trimming took off 4 bases at V and 5 bases at J, with 13 bases between the two ends. CDR3 length: 14 residues. This entry comes from a study of blood T cell repertoires in COVID-19. Clones were sequenced by immunoSEQ multiplex PCR, and TCRdb holds only the in-frame ones, with some missing. In the table there are approximately 200,000 clones, about 82% of which are singletons. This chain uses TRBV9 with TRBJ2-1; D is perhaps TRBD2 (6 bases). Input material: peripheral blood. This TCR came from a woman aged 25 to 39 with acute or convalescent COVID-19. The CDR3 loop reads CASSLRSGDNEQFF. DNA of the CDR3: TGTGCCAGCAGCCTTCGGTCGGGGGACAATGAGCAGTTCTTC.